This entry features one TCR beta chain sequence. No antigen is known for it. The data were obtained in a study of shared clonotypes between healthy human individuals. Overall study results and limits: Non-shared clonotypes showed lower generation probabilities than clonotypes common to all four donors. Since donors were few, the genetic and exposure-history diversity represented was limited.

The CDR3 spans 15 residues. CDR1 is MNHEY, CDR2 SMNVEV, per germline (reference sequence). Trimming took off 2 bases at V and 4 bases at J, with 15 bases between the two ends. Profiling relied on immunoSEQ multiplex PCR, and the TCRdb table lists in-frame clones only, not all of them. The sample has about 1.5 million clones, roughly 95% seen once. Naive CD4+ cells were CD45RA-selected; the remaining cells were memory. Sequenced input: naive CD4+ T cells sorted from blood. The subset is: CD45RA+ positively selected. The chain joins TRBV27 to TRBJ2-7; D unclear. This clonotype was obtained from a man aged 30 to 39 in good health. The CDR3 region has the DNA TGTGCCAGCAGTTTACTCCCTATTCAGCTTTACGAGCAGTACTTC. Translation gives CASSLLPIQLYEQYF.